This T cell receptor beta chain was recovered during a study of graft-versus-host responses after intestinal transplantation. Study as a whole: Anti-thymocyte globulin was used for induction in all recipients, who then took tacrolimus and steroids for two to four years. General study findings and limits: Circulating GvH clone levels at their peak were associated with HvG declines (early post-transplant).

Produced via immunoSEQ multiplex PCR; TCRdb's table is partial and in-frame only. The sample yields 27,000 or so clones, roughly 87% seen once. On this clone: As yet, its antigen is unknown.

Per the germline V gene, CDR1 is LNHDA and CDR2 is SQIVND (reference sequence). There are 11 residues in the CDR3. The V end lost 4 bases, the J end lost 3 bases, and 4 bases lay between the germline ends. Sequenced here: unstimulated CD4+ T cells sorted from spleen or lymph node cells, sampled before intestinal transplant. This receptor was identified in a human donor who received an intestinal transplant. The chain is built from TRBV19 and TRBJ2-7, with unresolved D. Here the CDR3 reads CASSNLYEQYF. The DNA for the CDR3 is TGTGCCAGTAGTAACCTCTACGAGCAGTACTTC.